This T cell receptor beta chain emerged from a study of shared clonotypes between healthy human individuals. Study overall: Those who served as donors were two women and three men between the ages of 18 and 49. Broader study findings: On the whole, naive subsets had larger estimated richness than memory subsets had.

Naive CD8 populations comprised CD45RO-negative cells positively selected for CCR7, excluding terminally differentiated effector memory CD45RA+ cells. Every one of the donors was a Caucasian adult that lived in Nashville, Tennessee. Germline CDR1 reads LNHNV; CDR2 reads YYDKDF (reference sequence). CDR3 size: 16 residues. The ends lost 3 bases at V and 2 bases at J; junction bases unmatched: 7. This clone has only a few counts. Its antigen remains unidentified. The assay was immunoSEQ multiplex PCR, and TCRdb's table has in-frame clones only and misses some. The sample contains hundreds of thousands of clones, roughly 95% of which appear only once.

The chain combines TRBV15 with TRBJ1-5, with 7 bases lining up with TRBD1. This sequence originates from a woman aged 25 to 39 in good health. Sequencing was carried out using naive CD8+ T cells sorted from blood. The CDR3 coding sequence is TGTGCCACCAGCAGTAGCCGGGACAGCGGCAATCAGCCCCAGCATTTT. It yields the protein CATSSSRDSGNQPQHF.